This record covers a single TCR beta chain. The target antigen is unknown. The CDR3 covers 18 residues. Germline V gene data show CDR1 as PRHDT and CDR2 as FYEKMQ (reference sequence). Trimming removed 1 base from V and 2 bases from J; junction bases left unmatched: 9. The sample comes from a study of resident and recirculating memory T cells in vitiligo. About the study: Epidermis came from shave biopsies of lesional and nonlesional sites, plus PBMCs.

The data were produced by immunoSEQ multiplex PCR, yet TCRdb's version contains in-frame clones alone and is incomplete. This repertoire shows about 76,000 clones, roughly nine tenths found once; its top ten account for 5%. Study-wide results and caveats: TCR sequences were not conserved across biopsy sites or patients.

Sequenced sample: blood. The sequence came from a male donor with vitiligo. The chain carries TRBV13 and TRBJ2-3, with 10 bases aligning to TRBD2. CDR3 in DNA: TGTGCCAGCAGCTTAGCTGTACTAGCGGGGTTAAACACAGATACGCAGTATTTT. Its translation: CASSLAVLAGLNTDTQYF.